This T cell receptor beta chain was obtained from a study of beta chain features in type 1 diabetes. Overall study findings and caveats: When Type 1 diabetes patients were examined, their TCRB CDR3s proved moderately but significantly shorter in all four CD4+ subsets. A pattern of fewer insertions and more deletions at VDJ junctions was seen in type 1 diabetes patients. Healthy donors had naive, central memory and Treg TCRB repertoires that appeared less similar than those seen among patients.

In this sample, this clone turned up many times. Its antigen remains unidentified. This CDR3 comprises 13 residues. V was trimmed by 3 bases and J by 8 bases, leaving 11 bases between them. Germline V gives CDR1 SEHNR, CDR2 FQNEAQ (reference sequence). Expressed TCRB transcripts were sequenced because the entire RNA isolate underwent reverse transcription. The protocol was immunoSEQ multiplex PCR, while the TCRdb copy is restricted to in-frame clones and leaves out a portion. The sample gives about 140,000 clones, 8.5% to 12% of which show up once; under 1.5% is in the top ten. This chain uses TRBV7-9 with TRBJ2-1; D possibly corresponds to TRBD2 (5 bases). The sample consisted of naive CD4+ T cells from blood. This receptor was identified in a man aged 18 to 29 in good health. CDR3 nucleotide sequence: TGTGCCAGCAGCTTCGGGGTAGAGGATGAGCAGTTCTTC. The encoded protein is CASSFGVEDEQFF.